This paragraph reports one T cell receptor (beta chain). The antigen it recognizes is unknown. No quality values exist for individual bases; no much larger clone is one base distant. The data originate from a study of blood T cell repertoires in COVID-19 (dated by TCRdb to the early 2020s). Background on the whole study: The collaborator samples originated in the United States, Italy and Spain and spanned the acute and convalescent phases of COVID-19. The prospective study material was composed of cDNA or gDNA derived from T cells, B-cell-depleted T cells, or PBMCs. Subjects who had been exposed to COVID-19, were actively infected with it, or had recovered from it provided the deeply sampled blood TCRbeta repertoires that made up the dataset. The repertoires were made available in a free public database intended to serve as a resource for research on the immune response to SARS-CoV-2. The samples were drawn from the first 160 participants of the ongoing ImmuneRACE study and from roughly 1,300 subjects provided by 6 global collaborators. The sample metadata nearly always contained a de-identified subject ID, COVID-19 status, age in years and sex. HLA class I and class II types, where available, came from metadata supplied by the sample provider rather than from assay-based typing. What the research found in general, with its limitations: The quantity of clinical and demographic metadata differed by source and by participant and was supplied without curation.

The germline V end is reduced by 8 bases and the J end by 1 base; junction bases left unmatched: 8. The germline V gene specifies MDHEN as CDR1 and SYDVKM as CDR2. The CDR3 runs 16 residues from the cysteine to the phenylalanine. Solely the CDR3 DNA is kept, with 48 bases framed from the first base. The collaborating institutions used their own protocols to collect whole blood in K2EDTA tubes. For TCRbeta analysis, collaborators shipped samples in one of three forms: frozen whole blood, isolated PBMCs, or DNA extracted from either of those sample types. TCRbeta CDR3 regions were amplified from genomic DNA using the immunoSEQ Assay, a bias-controlled multiplex PCR. Processing in the source paper ran as follows. Within the assay, amplification of reference gene primers was used to estimate how many nucleated cells each sample contained. To quantify the absolute abundance of each unique TCRbeta CDR3 rearrangement, sequence reads were collapsed and filtered. For each sample, productive Simpson clonality was calculated as the square root of Simpson's diversity index over productive rearrangements. The clones in this table, taken by TCRdb from immuneACCESS, are in-frame only. Not every clone is retained; where verified, under half of the shortfall comes from an unresolved V gene, and the cause of the rest is unknown. Clone size and the V and J calls come from that table; the DNA yielded D and trimming. In all, the sample holds approximately 70,000 clones, and just over 85% of those were seen once. Under 6% of the sample is in the top ten clones.

The chain is assembled from TRBV28 and TRBJ1-5, with 10 bases matching TRBD1. Sequenced sample: peripheral blood. The receptor comes from a human donor in a cohort sampled during active COVID-19. The bases read TGTGCCAGCGGGACAGGGGTATTGAGGAGCAATCAGCCCCAGCATTTT. Translated, it reads CASGTGVLRSNQPQHF.